Each of the 11 T cell receptor beta chains below was sequenced from the same sample in a study of OX40 agonist ivuxolimab in advanced cancers. This table comes from immunoSEQ multiplex PCR, and its TCRdb copy is limited to in-frame clones, with some not included. Here the sample spans 60,000 to 75,000 clones, about 85% being singletons. The sequencing used CD4+ or CD8+ T cells sorted from blood, collected in a trial of the OX40 agonist ivuxolimab. The receptor set was obtained from an adult with an advanced solid tumor such as melanoma, head and neck, liver or kidney cancer.

The rearrangement links TRBV7-9 to TRBJ2-7, with 7 bases lining up with TRBD1. The germline gives CDR1 SEHNR, CDR2 FQNEAQ (reference sequence). The CDR3 is 14 amino acids. The V gene end was trimmed by 4 bases and the J gene end by 2 bases; junction bases not matched to a gene: 5. The CDR3 protein is CASSYGDRAYEQYF. The CDR3 coding sequence is TGTGCCAGCAGCTACGGGGACAGAGCCTACGAGCAGTACTTC. Based on the CDR3 plus reference TRBV7-9 and TRBJ2-7, the full variable domain is DTGVSQNPRHKITKRGQNVTFRCDPISEHNRLYWYRQTLGQGPEFLTYFQNEAQLEKSRLLSDRFSAERPKGSFSTLEIQRTEQGDSAMYLCASSYGDRAYEQYFGPGTRLTVT.

The chain links TRBV29-1 to TRBJ1-1, with D possibly being TRBD1 (5 bases). V was trimmed by 6 bases and J by 1 base, leaving 9 bases between them. CDR1 and CDR2 from the germline V gene are SQVTM and ANQGSEA. The CDR3 runs to 12 residues. CDR3 amino acids: CSVQGSNTEAFF. The CDR3 coding sequence is TGCAGCGTGCAGGGTTCGAACACTGAAGCTTTCTTT.

This CDR3 reads CASSVTGPTNEKLFF. For the CDR3, the DNA is TGTGCCAGCAGTGTAACAGGACCAACTAATGAAAAACTGTTTTTT. V and J are TRBV6-1 and TRBJ1-4, with D possibly TRBD1 on 5 matching bases. Looked up from germline, CDR1 is MNHNS and CDR2 is SASEGT. The CDR3 spans 15 residues. Deletions cut 4 bases from V and 0 bases from J, with 9 bases between.

J is TRBJ2-1 and V is TRBV28, with D perhaps matching TRBD1 or TRBD2 (5 bases each). V lost 6 bases and J 6 bases, leaving 21 bases between the germline ends. The CDR3 contains 16 residues. Germline V CDR1 and CDR2: MDHEN, SYDVKM. CDR3: CASSPMAGVGVNEQFF. Written as DNA, the CDR3 is TGTGCCAGCAGCCCCATGGCTGGGGTGGGGGTCAATGAGCAGTTCTTC. Using reference TRBV28 and TRBJ2-1 for the parts outside the CDR3, the full variable domain is DVKVTQSSRYLVKRTGEKVFLECVQDMDHENMFWYRQDPGLGLRLIYFSYDVKMKEKGDIPEGYSVSREKKERFSLILESASTNQTSMYLCASSPMAGVGVNEQFFGPGTRLTVL.

This rearrangement joins TRBV19 to TRBJ1-5, with TRBD1 matching over 7 bases. The CDR3 has 15 amino acids. The V segment lost 4 bases and the J segment 2 bases; nucleotides outside the gene matches: 5. Germline V lookup: CDR1 LNHDA, CDR2 SQIVND (reference sequence). CDR3 residues: CASSSRQGGNQPQHF. In nucleotides, the CDR3 is TGTGCCAGTAGTAGCCGACAGGGTGGCAATCAGCCCCAGCATTTT.

V usage is TRBV7-9 and J usage is TRBJ2-3; a weak D match, TRBD1 (6 bases). The CDR3 has 17 residues. V lost 5 bases to trimming and J lost 2 bases, with 20 bases between them. CDR1 SEHNR and CDR2 FQNEAQ come from the germline V gene (reference sequence). The CDR3 coding sequence is TGTGCCAGCAGCCAAACGGACAGCGGAGACTACACAGATACGCAGTATTTT. It yields the protein CASSQTDSGDYTDTQYF.

V and J are TRBV6-5 and TRBJ2-7, with 7 positions matching TRBD2. Losses at the gene ends were 4 bases for V and 5 bases for J; bases not matched to a gene: 8. Germline V gives CDR1 MNHEY, CDR2 SVGAGI. The length of the CDR3 is 14 residues. CDR3 coding DNA: TGTGCCAGCAGTTCCTCCCCGGGAGGCCACGAGCAGTACTTC. This sequence encodes CASSSSPGGHEQYF.

The rearrangement uses TRBV18 and TRBJ1-2, with D possibly matching TRBD1 (5 bases). CDR3 size: 14 residues. CDR1 is KGHSH and CDR2 is LQKENI in the germline V gene. Trimming took off 3 bases at V and 11 bases at J, with 19 bases between the two ends. The CDR3 DNA follows: TGTGCCAGCTCACCCCTCCGGGAGCAGGGCGGATACACCTTC. It codes for CASSPLREQGGYTF.

About this clone itself: Other nucleotide sequences from this sample produce the same CDR3. The chain joins TRBV7-2 to TRBJ2-3; no clear D. V lost 3 bases and J 6 bases, leaving 4 bases between the germline ends. The germline V gene has CDR1 SGHTA and CDR2 FQGNSA. The CDR3 extends over 11 amino acids. CDR3: CASSLADTQYF. The CDR3 DNA reads as TGTGCCAGCAGCTTGGCCGATACGCAGTATTTT.

The chain is built from TRBV2 and TRBJ2-3, with 10 bases that match TRBD2. V shed 4 bases and J 0 bases; nucleotides not matched to a gene: 7. The CDR3 contains 17 residues. The germline CDR1 and CDR2 sequences are SNHLY and FYNNEI. As DNA, the CDR3 is TGTGCCAGCAGTGCGGGAGTACTAGCGGGAAGCACAGATACGCAGTATTTT. The encoded protein is CASSAGVLAGSTDTQYF.

This chain joins TRBV14 and TRBJ2-3; D gene unclear. V lost 4 bases and J 2 bases, leaving 16 bases between the germline ends. The CDR3 has 16 amino acids. CDR1 SGHDN and CDR2 FVKESK come from the germline V gene. This CDR3 reads CASSLLGNYFTDTQYF. CDR3 in DNA: TGTGCCAGCAGCCTTCTCGGTAACTACTTCACAGATACGCAGTATTTT.